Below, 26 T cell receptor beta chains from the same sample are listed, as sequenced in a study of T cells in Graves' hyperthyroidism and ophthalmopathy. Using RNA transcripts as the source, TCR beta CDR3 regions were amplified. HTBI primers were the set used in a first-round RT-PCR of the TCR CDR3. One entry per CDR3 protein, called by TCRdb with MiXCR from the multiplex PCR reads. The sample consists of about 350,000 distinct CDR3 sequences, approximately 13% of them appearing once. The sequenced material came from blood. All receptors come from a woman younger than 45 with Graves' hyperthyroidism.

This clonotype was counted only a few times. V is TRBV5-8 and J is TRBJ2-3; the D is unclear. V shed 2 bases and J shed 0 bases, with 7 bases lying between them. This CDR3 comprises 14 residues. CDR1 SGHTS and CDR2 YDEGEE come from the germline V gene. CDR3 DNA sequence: TGTGCCAGCAGCTTCCCCCGGAGCACAGATACGCAGTATTTT. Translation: CASSFPRSTDTQYF.

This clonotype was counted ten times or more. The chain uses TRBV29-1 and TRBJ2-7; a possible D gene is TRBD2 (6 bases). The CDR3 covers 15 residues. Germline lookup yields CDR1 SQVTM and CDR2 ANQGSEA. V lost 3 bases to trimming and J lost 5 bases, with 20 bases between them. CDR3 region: CSVEGGVRDFNEQYF. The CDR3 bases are TGCAGCGTTGAGGGGGGTGTCAGGGATTTTAACGAGCAGTACTTC.

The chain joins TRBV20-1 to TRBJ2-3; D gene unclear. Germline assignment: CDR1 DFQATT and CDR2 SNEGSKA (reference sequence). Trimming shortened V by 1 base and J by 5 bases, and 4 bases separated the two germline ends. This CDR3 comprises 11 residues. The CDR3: CSARVIDTQYF. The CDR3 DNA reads TGCAGTGCTAGAGTTATAGATACGCAGTATTTT.

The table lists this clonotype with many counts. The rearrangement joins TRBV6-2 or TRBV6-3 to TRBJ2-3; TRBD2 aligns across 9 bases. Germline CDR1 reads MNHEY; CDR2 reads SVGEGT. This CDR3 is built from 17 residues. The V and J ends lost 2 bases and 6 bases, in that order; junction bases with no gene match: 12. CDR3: CASSYGSWSGRTDTQYF. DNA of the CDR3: TGTGCCAGCAGTTACGGTTCCTGGAGCGGGAGGACCGATACGCAGTATTTT.

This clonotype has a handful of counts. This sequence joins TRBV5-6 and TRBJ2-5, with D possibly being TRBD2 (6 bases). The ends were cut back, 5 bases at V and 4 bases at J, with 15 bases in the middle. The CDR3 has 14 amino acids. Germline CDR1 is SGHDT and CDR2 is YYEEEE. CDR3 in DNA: TGTGCCAGCAGGACTAGTCCTTTTGTAGAGACCCAGTACTTC. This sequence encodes CASRTSPFVETQYF.

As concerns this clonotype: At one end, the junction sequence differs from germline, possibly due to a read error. In nucleotides, the CDR3 is TGTGCTAGCAGCTTAGACCCCGGGACTAGCGCGAGCTCCTACAATGAGCAGTTCTTC. Protein sequence: CASSLDPGTSASSYNEQFF. The V call is TRBV7-7, the J call TRBJ2-1; 10 bases are a match to TRBD2. The CDR3 has 19 amino acids. The V gene's germline CDR1 is SSHAT and CDR2 FNYEAQ (reference sequence).

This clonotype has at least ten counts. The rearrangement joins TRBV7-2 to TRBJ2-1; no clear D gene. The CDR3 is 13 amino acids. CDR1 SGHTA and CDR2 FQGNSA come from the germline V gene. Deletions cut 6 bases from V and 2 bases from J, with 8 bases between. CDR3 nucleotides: TGTGCCAGCAGATCCGGAGCCTACAATGAGCAGTTCTTC. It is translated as CASRSGAYNEQFF.

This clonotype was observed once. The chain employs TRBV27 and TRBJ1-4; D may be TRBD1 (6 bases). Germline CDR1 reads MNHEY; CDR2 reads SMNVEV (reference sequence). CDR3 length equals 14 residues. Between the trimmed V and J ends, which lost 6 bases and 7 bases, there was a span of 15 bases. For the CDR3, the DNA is TGTGCCAGCAGGCCCAGGGGCATAGGTGAAAAACTGTTTTTT. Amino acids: CASRPRGIGEKLFF.

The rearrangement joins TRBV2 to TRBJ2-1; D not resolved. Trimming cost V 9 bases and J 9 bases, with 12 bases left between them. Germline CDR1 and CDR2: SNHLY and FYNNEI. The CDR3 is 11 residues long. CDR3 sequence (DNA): TGTGCCAGACCGTCCGGTTCTGAGCAGTTCTTC. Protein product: CARPSGSEQFF.

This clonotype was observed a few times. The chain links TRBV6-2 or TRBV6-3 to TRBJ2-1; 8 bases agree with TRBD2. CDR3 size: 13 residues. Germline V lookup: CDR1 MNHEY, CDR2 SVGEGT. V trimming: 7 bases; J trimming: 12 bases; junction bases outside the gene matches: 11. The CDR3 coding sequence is TGTGCCAGCACGGGGGGGGCTAGTTCGGGGCAGTTCTTC. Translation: CASTGGASSGQFF.

This CDR3 reads CASSLTDSLYEQYF. For the CDR3, the DNA is TGTGCCAGCAGCTTAACTGACTCCCTCTACGAGCAGTACTTC. The V and J genes are TRBV7-9 and TRBJ2-7, with D hard to call. V was shortened by 2 bases and J by 3 bases, with 11 bases between the two germline ends. The germline V gene has CDR1 SEHNR and CDR2 FQNEAQ (reference sequence). The CDR3 runs to 14 residues.

The CDR3 reads CASRPSLGYYEQYF. The CDR3 nucleotides read TGTGCCAGCAGACCCAGCCTGGGCTACTACGAGCAGTACTTC. The chain uses TRBV7-2 and TRBJ2-7, with unresolved D. The CDR3 is made up of 14 amino acids. Germline lookup yields CDR1 SGHTA and CDR2 FQGNSA. Deletions cut 6 bases from V and 3 bases from J, with 15 bases between.

The CDR3 region is CASSNLRDRAGKLFF. DNA for the CDR3: TGTGCCAGCTCGAACCTCCGGGACAGGGCCGGAAAACTGTTTTTT. This chain uses TRBV18 with TRBJ1-4; TRBD1 matches at 9 bases. The V gene end was trimmed by 6 bases and the J gene end by 10 bases; junction bases not matched to a gene: 12. The CDR3 contains 15 residues. Germline-derived CDR1 and CDR2 are KGHSH and LQKENI.

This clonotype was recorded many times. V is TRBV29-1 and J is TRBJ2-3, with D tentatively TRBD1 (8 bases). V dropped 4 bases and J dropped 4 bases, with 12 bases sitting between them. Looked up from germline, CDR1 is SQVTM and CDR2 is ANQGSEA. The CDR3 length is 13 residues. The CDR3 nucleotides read TGCAGCGTTGGACAGGGGAGGGCAGATACGCAGTATTTT. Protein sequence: CSVGQGRADTQYF.

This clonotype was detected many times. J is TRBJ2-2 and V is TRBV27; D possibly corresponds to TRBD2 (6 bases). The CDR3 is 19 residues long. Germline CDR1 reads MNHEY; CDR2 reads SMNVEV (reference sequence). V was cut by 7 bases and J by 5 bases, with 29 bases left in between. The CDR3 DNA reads TGTGCCAGCAATCCACCCGGGACTCCGTCCCCACGGGAGACCGGGGAGCTGTTTTTT. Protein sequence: CASNPPGTPSPRETGELFF.

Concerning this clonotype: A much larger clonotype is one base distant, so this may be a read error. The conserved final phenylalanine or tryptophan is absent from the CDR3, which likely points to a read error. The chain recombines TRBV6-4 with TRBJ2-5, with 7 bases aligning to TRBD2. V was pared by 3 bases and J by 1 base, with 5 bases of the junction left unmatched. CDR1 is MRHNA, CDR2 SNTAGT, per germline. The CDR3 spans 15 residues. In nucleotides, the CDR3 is TGTGCCAGCAGTGAGGCTAGCGGCAGCCAAGAGACCCAGTACTCC. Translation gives CASSEASGSQETQYS.

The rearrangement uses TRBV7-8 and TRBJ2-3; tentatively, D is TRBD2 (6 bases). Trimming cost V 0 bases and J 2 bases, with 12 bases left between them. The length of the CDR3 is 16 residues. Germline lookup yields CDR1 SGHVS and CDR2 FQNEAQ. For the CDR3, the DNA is TGTGCCAGCAGCTTAGCGCTCGGGGGTAACACAGATACGCAGTATTTT. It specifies CASSLALGGNTDTQYF.

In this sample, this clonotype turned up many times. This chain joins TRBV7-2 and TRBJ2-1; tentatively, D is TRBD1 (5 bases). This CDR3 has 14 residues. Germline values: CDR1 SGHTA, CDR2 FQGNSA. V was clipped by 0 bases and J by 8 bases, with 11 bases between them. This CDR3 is CASSLARGVDEQFF. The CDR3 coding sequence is TGTGCCAGCAGCTTAGCTAGGGGCGTCGATGAGCAGTTCTTC.

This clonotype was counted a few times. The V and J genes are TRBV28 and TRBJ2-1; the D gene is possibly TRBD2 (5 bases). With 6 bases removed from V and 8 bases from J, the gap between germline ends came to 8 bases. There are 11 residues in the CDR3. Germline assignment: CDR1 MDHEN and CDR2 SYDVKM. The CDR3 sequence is CASRGVDEQFF. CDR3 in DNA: TGTGCCAGCAGGGGAGTGGATGAGCAGTTCTTC. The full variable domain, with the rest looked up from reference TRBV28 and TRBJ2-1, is DVKVTQSSRYLVKRTGEKVFLECVQDMDHENMFWYRQDPGLGLRLIYFSYDVKMKEKGDIPEGYSVSREKKERFSLILESASTNQTSMYLCASRGVDEQFFGPGTRLTVL.

CDR3 region: CASSQNQYNEQFF. DNA of the CDR3: TGTGCCAGCAGCCAAAACCAGTACAATGAGCAGTTCTTC. The J gene is TRBJ2-1, the V gene TRBV3-1; D gene ambiguous. In germline, CDR1 is LGHDT, CDR2 YNNKEL (reference sequence). The V end lost 2 bases, the J end lost 4 bases, and 6 bases lay between the germline ends. The CDR3 totals 13 residues.

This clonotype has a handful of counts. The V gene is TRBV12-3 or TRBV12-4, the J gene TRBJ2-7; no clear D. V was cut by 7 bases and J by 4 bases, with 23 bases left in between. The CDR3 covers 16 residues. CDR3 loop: CASKGYIDGDWYEQYF. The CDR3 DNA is TGTGCCAGCAAAGGGTACATCGATGGCGATTGGTACGAGCAGTACTTC.

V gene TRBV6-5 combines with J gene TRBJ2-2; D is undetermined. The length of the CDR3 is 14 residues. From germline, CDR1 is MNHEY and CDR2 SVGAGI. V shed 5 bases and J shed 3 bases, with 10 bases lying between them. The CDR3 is CASSQSSDTGELFF. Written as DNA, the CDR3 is TGTGCCAGCAGTCAATCCTCGGACACCGGGGAGCTGTTTTTT.

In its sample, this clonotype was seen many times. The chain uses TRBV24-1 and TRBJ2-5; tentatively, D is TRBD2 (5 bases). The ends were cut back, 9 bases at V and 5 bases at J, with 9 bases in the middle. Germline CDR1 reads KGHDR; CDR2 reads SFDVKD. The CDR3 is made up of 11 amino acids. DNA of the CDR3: TGTGCCACCGAGGGCGGGGAGACCCAGTACTTC. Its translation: CATEGGETQYF.

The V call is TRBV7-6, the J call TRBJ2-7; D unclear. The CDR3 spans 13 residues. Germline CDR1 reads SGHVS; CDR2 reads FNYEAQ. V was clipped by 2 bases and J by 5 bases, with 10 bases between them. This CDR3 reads CASSLQRTDEQYF. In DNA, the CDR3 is TGTGCCAGCAGCTTACAGAGGACGGACGAGCAGTACTTC.

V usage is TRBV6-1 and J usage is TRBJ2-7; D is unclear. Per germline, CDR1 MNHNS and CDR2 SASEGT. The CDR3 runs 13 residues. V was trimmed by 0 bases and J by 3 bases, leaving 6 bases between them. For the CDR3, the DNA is TGTGCCAGCAGTGAAGCGGATTACTACGAGCAGTACTTC. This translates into CASSEADYYEQYF.

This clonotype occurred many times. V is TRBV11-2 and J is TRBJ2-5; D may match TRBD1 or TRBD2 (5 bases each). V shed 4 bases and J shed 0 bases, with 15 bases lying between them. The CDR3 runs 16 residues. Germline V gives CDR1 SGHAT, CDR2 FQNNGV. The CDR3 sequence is CASSSLGTAHQETQYF. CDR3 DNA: TGTGCCAGCAGCTCCTTGGGGACCGCTCACCAAGAGACCCAGTACTTC.